Listed below are T cell receptor beta chains from one sample, sequenced in a study of blood T cells in healthy people across ages. TCRdb re-called the 5' RACE reads with MiXCR, one entry per CDR3 protein. The table shows hundreds of thousands of distinct CDR3 sequences, with approximately 29% occurring only once. The sample comprised blood. The receptor set was obtained from a woman older than 75 in good health. CDR3s include the opening cysteine and the closing phenylalanine or tryptophan. Part of the rows lack a size; the others show once, few, many or a class for expanded clones.

v_gene	j_gene	abundance	CDR3aa
TRBV12-3/TRBV12-4	TRBJ1-6	-	CASRKQPSLLHF
TRBV6-2/TRBV6-3	TRBJ2-2	-	CASTTFQGRARTGELFF
TRBV12-3/TRBV12-4	TRBJ1-4	-	CASSARGGPNEKLFF
TRBV6-2/TRBV6-3	TRBJ1-5	many	CASSSPGGRNQPQHF
TRBV30	TRBJ2-1	many	CALQRFTGNEQFF
TRBV5-1	TRBJ2-7	many	CASSLRSSGGYEQYF
TRBV7-2	-	-	CASSPKRRVSVRETQYF
TRBV12-3/TRBV12-4	TRBJ1-5	many	CASRTGGNQPQHF
TRBV9	TRBJ2-2	few	CASSVSLFGELFF
TRBV27	TRBJ2-3	-	CASSRTSGGCHTQYF
TRBV21-1	TRBJ1-2	-	CASSGSKGQGAVRYGYTF
TRBV6-1	TRBJ1-4	-	CASSLQGGRDEKLFF
TRBV2	TRBJ2-7	many	CASTPGLAGFRSYEQYF
TRBV5-1	TRBJ2-7	many	CASSLIRGHEQYF
TRBV18	TRBJ2-1	many	CASSPPWTGVGNEQFF